The clone carrying this TCR beta chain was counted only a few times. Its antigen remains unknown. Germline V gene lookup returns CDR1 LGHNA and CDR2 YNFKEQ. V shed 4 bases and J shed 2 bases, with 11 bases lying between them. CDR3 length equals 15 residues. TCRdb's table, derived via immunoSEQ multiplex PCR, lists solely in-frame clones and lacks some. The repertoire holds about 8,000 clones, 62% seen once, with 4.5% to 7.5% in the top ten. This record belongs to a study of high-grade serous ovarian cancer treatment subgroups. Study-wide results and caveats: Tumors within one patient showed repertoire similarity of about 0.095 to 0.79. Without spatial data, bulk sequencing limits insight into HGSC tumor diversity. Only CDR3 was analyzed; CDR1 and CDR2 were not.

Tumor samples were obtained before definitive surgery or chemotherapy. Material for sequencing was tumor tissue. The clonotype comes from a human donor with high-grade serous ovarian cancer. J is TRBJ2-2 and V is TRBV4-2, with a possible D match to TRBD2 (6 bases). The CDR3 here is CASSLGDSNTGELFF. CDR3 DNA: TGTGCCAGCAGCCTGGGGGACTCTAACACCGGGGAGCTGTTTTTT.